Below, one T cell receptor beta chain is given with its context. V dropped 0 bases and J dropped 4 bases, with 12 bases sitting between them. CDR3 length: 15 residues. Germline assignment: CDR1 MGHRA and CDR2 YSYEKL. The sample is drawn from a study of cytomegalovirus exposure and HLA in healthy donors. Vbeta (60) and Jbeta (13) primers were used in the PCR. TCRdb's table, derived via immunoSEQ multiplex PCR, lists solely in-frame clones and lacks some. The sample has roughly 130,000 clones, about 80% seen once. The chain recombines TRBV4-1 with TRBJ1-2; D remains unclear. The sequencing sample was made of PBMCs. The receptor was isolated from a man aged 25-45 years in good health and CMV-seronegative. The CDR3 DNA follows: TGCGCCAGCAGCCAAGATCCCCAGGTGACCTATGGCTACACCTTC. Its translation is CASSQDPQVTYGYTF.